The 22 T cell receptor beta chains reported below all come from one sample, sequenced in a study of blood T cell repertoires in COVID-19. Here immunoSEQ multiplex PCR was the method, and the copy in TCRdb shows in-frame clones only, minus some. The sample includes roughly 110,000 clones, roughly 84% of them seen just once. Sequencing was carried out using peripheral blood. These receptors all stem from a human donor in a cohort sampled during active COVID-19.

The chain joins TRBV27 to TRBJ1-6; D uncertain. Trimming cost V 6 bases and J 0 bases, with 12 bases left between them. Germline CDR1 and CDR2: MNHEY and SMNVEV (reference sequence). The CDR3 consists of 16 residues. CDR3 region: CASSPRASSYNSPLHF. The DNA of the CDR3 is TGTGCCAGCAGCCCGAGGGCAAGCTCCTATAATTCACCCCTCCACTTT.

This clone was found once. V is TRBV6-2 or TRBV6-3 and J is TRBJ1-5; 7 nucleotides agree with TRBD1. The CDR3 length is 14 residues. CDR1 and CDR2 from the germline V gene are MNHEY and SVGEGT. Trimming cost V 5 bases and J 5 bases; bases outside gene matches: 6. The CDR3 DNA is TGTGCCAGCAGTCTTGGGACAGTGGATCAGCCCCAGCATTTT. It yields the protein CASSLGTVDQPQHF.

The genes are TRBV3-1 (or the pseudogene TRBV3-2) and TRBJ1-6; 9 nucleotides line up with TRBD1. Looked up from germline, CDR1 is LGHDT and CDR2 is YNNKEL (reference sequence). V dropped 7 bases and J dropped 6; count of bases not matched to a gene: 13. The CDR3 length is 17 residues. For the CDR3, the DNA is TGTGCCAGCACCACTACAGGGGGCGCTTTCAGTAATTCACCCCTCCACTTT. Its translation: CASTTTGGAFSNSPLHF.

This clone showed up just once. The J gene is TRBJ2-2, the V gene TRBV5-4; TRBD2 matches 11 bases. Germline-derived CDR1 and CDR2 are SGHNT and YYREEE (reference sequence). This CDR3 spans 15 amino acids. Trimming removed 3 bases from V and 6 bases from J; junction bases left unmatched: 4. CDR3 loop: CASSSLAGDPGELFF. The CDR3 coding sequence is TGTGCCAGCAGCTCACTAGCGGGAGACCCCGGGGAGCTGTTTTTT.

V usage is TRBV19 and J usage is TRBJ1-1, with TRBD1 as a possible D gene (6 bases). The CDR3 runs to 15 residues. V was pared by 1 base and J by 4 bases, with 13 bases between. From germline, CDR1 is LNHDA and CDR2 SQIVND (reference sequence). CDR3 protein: CASSIVSTGPTEAFF. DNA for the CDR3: TGTGCCAGTAGTATAGTATCCACAGGGCCCACTGAAGCTTTCTTT.

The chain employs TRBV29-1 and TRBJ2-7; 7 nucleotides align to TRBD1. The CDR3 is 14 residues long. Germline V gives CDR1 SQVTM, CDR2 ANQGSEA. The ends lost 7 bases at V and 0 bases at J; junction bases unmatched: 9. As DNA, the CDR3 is TGCAGCGCCCTCCGACAGGGATCCTCCTACGAGCAGTACTTC. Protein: CSALRQGSSYEQYF.

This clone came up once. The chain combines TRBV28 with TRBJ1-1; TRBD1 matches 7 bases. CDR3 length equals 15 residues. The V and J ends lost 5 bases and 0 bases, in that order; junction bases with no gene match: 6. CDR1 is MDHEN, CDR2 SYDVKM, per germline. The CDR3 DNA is TGTGCCAGCAGTGTCACAGGGGACATGAACACTGAAGCTTTCTTT. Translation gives CASSVTGDMNTEAFF. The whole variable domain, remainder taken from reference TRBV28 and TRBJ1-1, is DVKVTQSSRYLVKRTGEKVFLECVQDMDHENMFWYRQDPGLGLRLIYFSYDVKMKEKGDIPEGYSVSREKKERFSLILESASTNQTSMYLCASSVTGDMNTEAFFGQGTRLTVV.

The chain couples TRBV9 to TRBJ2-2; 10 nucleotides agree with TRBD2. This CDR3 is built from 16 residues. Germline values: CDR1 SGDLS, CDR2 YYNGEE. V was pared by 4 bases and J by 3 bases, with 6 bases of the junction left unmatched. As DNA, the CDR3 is TGTGCCAGCAGCTCCGGGACTAGCGATTACACCGGGGAGCTGTTTTTT. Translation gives CASSSGTSDYTGELFF.

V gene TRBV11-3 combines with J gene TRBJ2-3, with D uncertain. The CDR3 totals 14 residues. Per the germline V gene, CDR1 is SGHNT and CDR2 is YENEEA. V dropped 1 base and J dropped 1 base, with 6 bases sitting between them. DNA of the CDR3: TGTGCCAGCAGCTTAGCCGGTCGCACAGATACGCAGTATTTT. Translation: CASSLAGRTDTQYF.

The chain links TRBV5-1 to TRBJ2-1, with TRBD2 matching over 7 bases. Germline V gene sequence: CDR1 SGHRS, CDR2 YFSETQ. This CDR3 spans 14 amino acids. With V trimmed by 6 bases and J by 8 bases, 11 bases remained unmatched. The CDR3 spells CASNGGRVIHEQFF. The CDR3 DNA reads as TGCGCCAGCAATGGCGGGAGAGTTATCCATGAGCAGTTCTTC.

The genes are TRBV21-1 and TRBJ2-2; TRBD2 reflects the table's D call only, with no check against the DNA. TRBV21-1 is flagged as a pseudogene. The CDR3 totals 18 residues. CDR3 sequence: CASSKGGGPLLNTGELFF. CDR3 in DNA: TGTGCCAGCAGCAAAGGGGGGGGCCCCCTTCTAAACACCGGGGAGCTGTTTTTT.

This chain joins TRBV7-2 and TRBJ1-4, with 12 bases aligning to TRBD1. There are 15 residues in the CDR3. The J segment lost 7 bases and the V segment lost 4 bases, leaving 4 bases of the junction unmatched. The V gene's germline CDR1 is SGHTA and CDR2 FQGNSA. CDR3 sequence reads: CASSSLGQGAEKLFF. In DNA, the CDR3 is TGTGCCAGCAGCTCGCTGGGACAGGGGGCTGAAAAACTGTTTTTT.

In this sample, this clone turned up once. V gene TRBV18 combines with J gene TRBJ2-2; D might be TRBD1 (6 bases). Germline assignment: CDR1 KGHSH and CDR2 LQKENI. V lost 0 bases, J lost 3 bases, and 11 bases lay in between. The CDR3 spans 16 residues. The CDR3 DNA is TGTGCCAGCTCACCACCGGGACCAGGGGACACCGGGGAGCTGTTTTTT. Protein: CASSPPGPGDTGELFF. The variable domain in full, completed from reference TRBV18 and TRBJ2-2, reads NAGVMQNPRHLVRRRGQEARLRCSPMKGHSHVYWYRQLPEEGLKFMVYLQKENIIDESGMPKERFSAEFPKEGPSILRIQQVVRGDSAAYFCASSPPGPGDTGELFFGEGSRLTVL.

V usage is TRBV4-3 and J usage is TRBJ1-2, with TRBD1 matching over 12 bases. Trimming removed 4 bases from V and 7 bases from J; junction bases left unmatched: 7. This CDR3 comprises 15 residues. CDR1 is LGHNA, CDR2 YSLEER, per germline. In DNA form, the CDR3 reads TGCGCCAGCAGCCCACCGGGACAGGGGGCTTTTGGCTACACCTTC. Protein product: CASSPPGQGAFGYTF.

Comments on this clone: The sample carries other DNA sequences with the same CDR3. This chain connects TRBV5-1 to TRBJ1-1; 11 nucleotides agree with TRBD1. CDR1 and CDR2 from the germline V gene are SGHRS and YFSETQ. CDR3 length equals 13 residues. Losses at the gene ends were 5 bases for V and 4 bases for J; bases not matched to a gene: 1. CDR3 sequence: CASRGTGGTEAFF. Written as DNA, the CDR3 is TGCGCCAGCAGGGGGACAGGGGGCACTGAAGCTTTCTTT.

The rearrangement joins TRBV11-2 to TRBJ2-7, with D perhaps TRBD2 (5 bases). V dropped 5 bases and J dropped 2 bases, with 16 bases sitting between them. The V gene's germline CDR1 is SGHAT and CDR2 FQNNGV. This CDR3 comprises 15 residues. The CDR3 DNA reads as TGTGCCAGCAGCCGACCCGGGATTTTGCCCTACGAGCAGTACGTC. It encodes CASSRPGILPYEQYV.

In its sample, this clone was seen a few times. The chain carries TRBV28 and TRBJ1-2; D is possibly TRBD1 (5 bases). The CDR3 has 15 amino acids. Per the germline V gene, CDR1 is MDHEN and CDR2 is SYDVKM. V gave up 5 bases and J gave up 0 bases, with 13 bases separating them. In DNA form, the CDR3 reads TGTGCCAGCAGTCCGGGGGGTGAAGCTAACTATGGCTACACCTTC. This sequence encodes CASSPGGEANYGYTF.

CDR3 region: CASSLLTGGGDGYTF. For the CDR3, the DNA is TGCGCCAGCAGCTTATTGACAGGGGGTGGAGATGGCTACACCTTC. V is TRBV5-1 and J is TRBJ1-2; TRBD1 matches at 9 bases. The V and J ends lost 2 bases and 6 bases, in that order; junction bases with no gene match: 8. CDR1 SGHRS and CDR2 YFSETQ come from the germline V gene. The CDR3 contains 15 residues. The complete variable domain, with remaining parts taken from reference TRBV5-1 and TRBJ1-2, reads KAGVTQTPRYLIKTRGQQVTLSCSPISGHRSVSWYQQTPGQGLQFLFEYFSETQRNKGNFPGRFSGRQFSNSRSEMNVSTLELGDSALYLCASSLLTGGGDGYTFGSGTRLTVV.

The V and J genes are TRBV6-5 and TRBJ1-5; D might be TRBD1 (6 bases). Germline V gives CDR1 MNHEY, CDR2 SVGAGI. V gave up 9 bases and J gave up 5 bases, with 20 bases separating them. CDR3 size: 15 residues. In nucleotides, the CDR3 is TGTGCCAGTAGGGTCGAGCCAGGGGTCGATCAGCCCCAGCATTTT. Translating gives CASRVEPGVDQPQHF.

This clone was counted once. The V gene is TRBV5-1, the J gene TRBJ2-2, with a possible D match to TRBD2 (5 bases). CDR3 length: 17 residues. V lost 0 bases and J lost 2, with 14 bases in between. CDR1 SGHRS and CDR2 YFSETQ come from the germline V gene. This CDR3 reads CASSLAGVARNTGELFF. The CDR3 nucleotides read TGCGCCAGCAGCTTGGCCGGGGTAGCGCGTAACACCGGGGAGCTGTTTTTT.

The CDR3 loop is CAISDLGAYNSPLHF. CDR3 coding DNA: TGTGCCATCAGTGACCTCGGGGCCTATAATTCACCCCTCCACTTT. V gene TRBV10-3 combines with J gene TRBJ1-6, with D unresolved. The germline gives CDR1 ENHRY, CDR2 SYGVKD. Between the trimmed V and J ends, which lost 3 bases and 2 bases, there was a span of 8 bases. This CDR3 region has 15 residues.

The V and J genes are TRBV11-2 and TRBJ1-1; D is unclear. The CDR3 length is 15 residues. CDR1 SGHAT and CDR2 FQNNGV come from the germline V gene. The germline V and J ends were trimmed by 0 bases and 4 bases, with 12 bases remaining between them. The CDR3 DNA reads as TGTGCCAGCAGCTTAGACGTGGGCGGGAGCACTGAAGCTTTCTTT. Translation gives CASSLDVGGSTEAFF.